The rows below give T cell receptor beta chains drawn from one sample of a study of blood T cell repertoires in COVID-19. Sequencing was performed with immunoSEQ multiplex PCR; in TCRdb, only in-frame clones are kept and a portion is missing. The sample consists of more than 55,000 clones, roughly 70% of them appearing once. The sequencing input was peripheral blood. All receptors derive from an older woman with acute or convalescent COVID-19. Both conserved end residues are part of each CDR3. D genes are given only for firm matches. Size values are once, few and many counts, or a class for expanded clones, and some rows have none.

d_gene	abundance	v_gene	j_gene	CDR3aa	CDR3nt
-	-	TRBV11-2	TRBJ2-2	CASSPLTGELFF	TGTGCCAGCAGCCCCCTTACCGGGGAGCTGTTTTTT
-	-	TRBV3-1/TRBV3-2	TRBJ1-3	CASSPWAYSGNTIYF	TGTGCCAGCAGCCCTTGGGCCTACTCTGGAAACACCATATATTTT
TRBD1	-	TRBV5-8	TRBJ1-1	CASYGTGRWDTEAFF	TGTGCCAGCTATGGGACAGGAAGGTGGGACACTGAAGCTTTCTTT
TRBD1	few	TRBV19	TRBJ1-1	CASPPPDREDTEAFF	TGTGCCAGTCCCCCCCCTGACAGGGAGGACACTGAAGCTTTCTTT
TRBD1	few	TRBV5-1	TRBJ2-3	CASSPGTGEYDTQYF	TGCGCCAGCAGCCCTGGGACAGGGGAATATGATACGCAGTATTTT
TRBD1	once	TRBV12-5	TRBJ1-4	CASGPGQGNEKLFF	TGTGCTAGTGGGCCCGGACAGGGTAATGAAAAACTGTTTTTT
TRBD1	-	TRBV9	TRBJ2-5	CASSVQTGGRETQYF	TGTGCCAGCAGCGTACAGACAGGGGGCAGGGAGACCCAGTACTTC
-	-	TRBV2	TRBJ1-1	CASSEAQLWTEAFF	TGTGCCAGCAGTGAAGCGCAACTTTGGACTGAAGCTTTCTTT
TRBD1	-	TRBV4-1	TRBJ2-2	CASSQPQGMMGTGELFF	TGCGCCAGCAGCCAACCACAGGGGATGATGGGGACCGGGGAGCTGTTTTTT
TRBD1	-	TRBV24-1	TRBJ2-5	CATSDSQGPLRTQYF	TGTGCCACCAGTGATTCACAGGGGCCCCTCAGGACCCAGTACTTC
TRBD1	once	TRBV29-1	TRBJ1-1	CSVAQGDTEAFF	TGCAGCGTTGCACAGGGGGACACTGAAGCTTTCTTT
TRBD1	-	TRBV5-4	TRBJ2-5	CASSPGGRTETQYF	TGTGCCAGCAGTCCAGGGGGCAGGACAGAGACCCAGTACTTC
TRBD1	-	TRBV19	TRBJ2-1	CASSIRRGQGYNEQFF	TGTGCCAGTAGTATAAGGAGAGGACAGGGATACAATGAGCAGTTCTTC
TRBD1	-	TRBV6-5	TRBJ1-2	CASTLRTGLGGYTF	TGTGCCAGCACCCTCCGGACAGGATTGGGTGGCTACACCTTC
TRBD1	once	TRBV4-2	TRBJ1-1	CASSQDSRDRLRNTEAFF	TGTGCCAGCAGCCAAGATTCCAGGGACAGGCTTCGGAACACTGAAGCTTTCTTT
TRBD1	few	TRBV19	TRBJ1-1	CASSARDSLSKNTEAFF	TGTGCCAGTAGTGCGCGGGACAGTCTATCTAAGAACACTGAAGCTTTCTTT
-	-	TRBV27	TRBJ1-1	CASRGAGDGLNTEAFF	TGTGCCAGCAGGGGGGCGGGGGACGGCCTGAACACTGAAGCTTTCTTT
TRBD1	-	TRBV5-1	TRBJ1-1	CASSLGQGMNTEAFF	TGCGCCAGCAGCTTGGGACAGGGTATGAACACTGAAGCTTTCTTT
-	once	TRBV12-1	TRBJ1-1	CASSFAVGGTEAFF	TGTGCCAGCAGCTTTGCAGTGGGGGGGACTGAAGCTTTCTTT
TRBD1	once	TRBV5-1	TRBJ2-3	CASSLGTGASSTDTQYF	TGCGCCAGCAGCTTGGGGACAGGGGCCTCCTCCACAGATACGCAGTATTTT
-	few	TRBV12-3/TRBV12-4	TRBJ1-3	CASTNSGNTIYF	TGTGCCAGCACTAACTCTGGAAACACCATATATTTT
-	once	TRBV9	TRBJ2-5	CAGSVGASYQETQYF	TGTGCCGGCAGCGTAGGGGCTTCGTACCAAGAGACCCAGTACTTC
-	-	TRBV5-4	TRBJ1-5	CASSLQGGQPQHF	TGTGCCAGCAGCTTGCAAGGGGGTCAGCCCCAGCATTTT
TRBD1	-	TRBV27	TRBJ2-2	CASSFTGTGQGGTGELFF	TGTGCCAGCAGTTTCACGGGGACTGGACAGGGGGGCACCGGGGAGCTGTTTTTT
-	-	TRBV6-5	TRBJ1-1	CASSWAEGTEAFF	TGTGCCAGCAGTTGGGCCGAGGGCACTGAAGCTTTCTTT
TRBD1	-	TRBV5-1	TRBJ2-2	CASSPRDRAGTGELFF	TGCGCCAGCAGCCCCCGGGACAGGGCGGGAACCGGGGAGCTGTTTTTT
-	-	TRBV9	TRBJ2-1	CASSVGTTPGGEQFF	TGTGCCAGCAGCGTAGGGACTACCCCAGGGGGGGAGCAGTTCTTC
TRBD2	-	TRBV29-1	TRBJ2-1	CSAQDMWRGEGNEQFF	TGCAGCGCCCAGGACATGTGGCGGGGGGAGGGCAATGAGCAGTTCTTC
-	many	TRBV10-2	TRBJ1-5	CASSEPWRAQHF	TGCGCCAGCAGTGAGCCGTGGCGGGCCCAGCATTTT
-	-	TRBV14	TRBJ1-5	CASSQANSNQPQHF	TGTGCCAGCAGCCAAGCTAATAGCAATCAGCCCCAGCATTTT